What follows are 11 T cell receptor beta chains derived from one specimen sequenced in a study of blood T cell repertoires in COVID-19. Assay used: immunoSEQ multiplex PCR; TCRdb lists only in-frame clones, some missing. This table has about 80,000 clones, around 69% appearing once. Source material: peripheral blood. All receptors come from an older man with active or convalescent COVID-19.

The CDR3 spells CASSLAVQPGNTIYF. Written as DNA, the CDR3 is TGCGCCAGCAGCTTGGCCGTACAGCCAGGAAACACCATATATTTT. This chain connects TRBV5-1 to TRBJ1-3; D remains ambiguous. V lost 0 bases to trimming and J lost 4 bases, with 11 bases between them. Germline V CDR1 and CDR2: SGHRS, YFSETQ. The CDR3 runs to 15 residues.

CDR3 residues: CASSNTGTGGINSPLHF. CDR3 sequence (DNA): TGCGCCAGCAGCAATACCGGGACAGGGGGCATAAATTCACCCCTCCACTTT. The chain employs TRBV5-1 and TRBJ1-6, with TRBD1 matching over 12 bases. V lost 4 bases to trimming and J lost 7 bases; unmatched junction nucleotides: 9. CDR1 is SGHRS and CDR2 is YFSETQ in the germline V gene. There are 17 residues in the CDR3.

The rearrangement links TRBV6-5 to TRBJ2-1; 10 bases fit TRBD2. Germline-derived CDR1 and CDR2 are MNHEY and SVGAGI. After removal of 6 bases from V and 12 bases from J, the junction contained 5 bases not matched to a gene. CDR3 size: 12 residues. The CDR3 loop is CASSSIAGGQFF. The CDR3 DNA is TGTGCCAGCAGCTCGATAGCGGGGGGGCAGTTCTTC.

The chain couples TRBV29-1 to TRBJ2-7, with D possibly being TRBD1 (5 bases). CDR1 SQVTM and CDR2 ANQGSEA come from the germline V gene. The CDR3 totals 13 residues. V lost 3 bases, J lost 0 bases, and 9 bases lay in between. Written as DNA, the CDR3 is TGCAGCGTTGAGGACGACAGCTCCTACGAGCAGTACTTC. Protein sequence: CSVEDDSSYEQYF.

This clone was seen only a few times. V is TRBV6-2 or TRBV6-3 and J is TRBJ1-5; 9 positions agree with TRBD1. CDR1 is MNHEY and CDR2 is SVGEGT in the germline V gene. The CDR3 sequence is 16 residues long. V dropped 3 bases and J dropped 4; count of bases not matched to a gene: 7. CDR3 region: CASSYRTGVANQPQHF. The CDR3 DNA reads TGTGCCAGCAGTTATCGGACAGGGGTGGCGAATCAGCCCCAGCATTTT.

The CDR3 reads CASRANYEQYF. The DNA of the CDR3 is TGTGCCAGCAGAGCCAACTACGAGCAGTACTTC. The chain is built from TRBV6-5 and TRBJ2-7; D gene unclear. V lost 6 bases to trimming and J lost 3 bases, with 6 bases between them. Per the germline V gene, CDR1 is MNHEY and CDR2 is SVGAGI. CDR3 length: 11 residues.

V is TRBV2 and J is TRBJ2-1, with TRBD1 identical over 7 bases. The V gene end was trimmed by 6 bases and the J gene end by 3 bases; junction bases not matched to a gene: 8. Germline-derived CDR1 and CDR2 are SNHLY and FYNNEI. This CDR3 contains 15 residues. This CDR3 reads CASRPGQASYNEQFF. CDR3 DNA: TGTGCCAGCAGACCCGGACAGGCGAGCTACAATGAGCAGTTCTTC.

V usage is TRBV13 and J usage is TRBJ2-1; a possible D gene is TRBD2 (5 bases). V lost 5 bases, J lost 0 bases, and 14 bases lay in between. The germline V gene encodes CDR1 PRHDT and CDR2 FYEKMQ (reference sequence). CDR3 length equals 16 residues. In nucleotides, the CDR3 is TGTGCCAGCAGCGAACTAGGACTCGTCTCCTACAATGAGCAGTTCTTC. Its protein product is CASSELGLVSYNEQFF.

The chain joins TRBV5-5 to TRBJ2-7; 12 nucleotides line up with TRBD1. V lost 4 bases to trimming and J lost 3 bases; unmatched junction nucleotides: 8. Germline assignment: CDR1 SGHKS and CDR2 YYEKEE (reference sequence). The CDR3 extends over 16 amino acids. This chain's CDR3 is CASSTEGTGGHYEQYF. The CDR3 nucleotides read TGTGCCAGCAGCACCGAAGGGACAGGGGGCCACTACGAGCAGTACTTC.

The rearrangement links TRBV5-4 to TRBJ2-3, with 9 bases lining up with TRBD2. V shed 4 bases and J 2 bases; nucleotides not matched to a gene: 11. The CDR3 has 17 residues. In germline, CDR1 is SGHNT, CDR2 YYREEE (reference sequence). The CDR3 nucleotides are TGTGCCAGCAGCCCCCGGCGGGGGGGACAAACCACAGATACGCAGTATTTT. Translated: CASSPRRGGQTTDTQYF.

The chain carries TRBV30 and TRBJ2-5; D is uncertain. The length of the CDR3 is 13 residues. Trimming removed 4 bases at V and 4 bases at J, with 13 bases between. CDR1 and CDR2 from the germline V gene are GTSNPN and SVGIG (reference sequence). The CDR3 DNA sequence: TGTGCCTGGAATTTGGGCAGTGTAGAGACCCAGTACTTC. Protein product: CAWNLGSVETQYF.